Included here is one T cell receptor beta chain sequence, with context. The data belong to a study of patients and donors after allogeneic stem cell transplantation. Via MiXCR, TCRdb re-called the RT-PCR reads, giving one row per CDR3 protein. The table includes some 150,000 distinct CDR3 sequences, about 40% detected once. Trimming cost V 4 bases and J 5 bases, with 15 bases left between them. The CDR3 totals 14 residues. CDR1 is MNHEY and CDR2 is SMNVEV in the germline V gene (reference sequence). This clonotype originated in a human donor who was either an allogeneic HSCT recipient or a stem cell or donor lymphocyte infusion donor (not recorded which). It is not recorded whose cells these are; they may come from a transplant donor. The V call is TRBV27, the J call TRBJ2-7, with D perhaps matching TRBD1 (6 bases). Material: blood, either unsorted or a sorted T cell fraction (not recorded which). The CDR3 loop reads CASSSTNRDNEQYV. The CDR3, as DNA: TGTGCCAGCAGTTCTACCAACAGGGATAACGAGCAGTACGTC.